These T cell receptor beta chains were read from a single sample in a study of cytomegalovirus exposure and HLA in healthy donors. The method was immunoSEQ multiplex PCR; TCRdb's version includes in-frame clones alone and lacks a portion of them. This sample has 150,000 or so clones, with roughly 80% found just once. The sequencing sample was made of PBMCs. The receptor source for this set is a male donor in good health and CMV-seropositive. The CDR3 runs from the conserved cysteine through the conserved F or W. A D gene is named only where the DNA matches it firmly. A row's size may be missing; if present it is once, few, many or a size class.

v_gene,d_gene,j_gene,abundance,CDR3aa,CDR3nt
TRBV6-1,-,TRBJ2-7,-,CASSIKGQTSYEQYF,TGTGCCAGCTCCATAAAGGGACAAACCTCCTACGAGCAGTACTTC
TRBV30,-,TRBJ2-2,few,CAWSASEAGELFF,TGTGCCTGGAGTGCCTCCGAGGCCGGGGAGCTGTTTTTT
TRBV4-1,-,TRBJ1-1,-,CASKPAGGADTEAFF,TGCGCCAGCAAGCCAGCTGGGGGGGCGGACACTGAAGCTTTCTTT
TRBV5-4,-,TRBJ1-3,few,CASASEGPGNTIYF,TGTGCCAGCGCTTCCGAGGGTCCTGGAAACACCATATATTTT
TRBV14,TRBD2,TRBJ2-1,-,CASSLLPGLAGGGRDEQFF,TGTGCCAGCAGCCTTCTTCCGGGACTAGCGGGAGGAGGTAGGGATGAGCAGTTCTTC
TRBV5-1,-,TRBJ2-1,once,CASSSHAGSYNEQFF,TGCGCCAGCAGCTCGCACGCCGGCTCCTACAATGAGCAGTTCTTC
TRBV6-5,TRBD1,TRBJ1-1,-,CAINRGTEAFF,TGTGCCATTAACAGGGGGACTGAAGCTTTCTTT
TRBV19,-,TRBJ1-2,-,CASSTGDNYGYTF,TGTGCCAGTAGTACAGGCGACAACTATGGCTACACCTTC
TRBV6-1,-,TRBJ1-1,-,CAGRTAWNTEAFF,TGTGCCGGAAGGACAGCATGGAACACTGAAGCTTTCTTT
TRBV12-5,-,TRBJ1-2,-,CASGLVGQTTNYGYTF,TGTGCTAGTGGTTTGGTCGGACAGACCACTAACTATGGCTACACCTTC
TRBV27,-,TRBJ1-4,-,CASSLQGEKLFF,TGTGCCAGCAGTTTACAGGGGGAAAAACTGTTTTTT
TRBV5-1,TRBD1,TRBJ1-5,few,CASSTGTGNQPQHF,TGCGCCAGCAGCACCGGGACAGGCAATCAGCCCCAGCATTTT
TRBV9,-,TRBJ2-1,-,CASSVVLGGEQFF,TGTGCCAGCAGCGTAGTACTAGGGGGTGAGCAGTTCTTC
TRBV30,TRBD1,TRBJ1-5,-,CAWSLTGGGNQPQHF,TGTGCCTGGAGCCTAACAGGGGGAGGCAATCAGCCCCAGCATTTT
TRBV11-2,-,TRBJ2-7,-,CASSLILEQYF,TGTGCCAGCAGCTTAATTCTGGAGCAGTACTTC
TRBV6-6,-,TRBJ2-3,few,CASSIAGLTDTQYF,TGTGCCAGCAGCATCGCGGGCCTGACAGATACGCAGTATTTT
TRBV7-8,TRBD1,TRBJ1-1,-,CASSLLGQGSGEAFF,TGTGCCAGCAGCTTATTGGGACAGGGGTCCGGTGAAGCTTTCTTT
TRBV19,TRBD1,TRBJ2-4,-,CASSKAGTGDSQYF,TGTGCCAGTAGTAAAGCCGGGACAGGGGACAGTCAGTACTTC
TRBV28,-,TRBJ2-6,-,CAYRVSGANGLTF,TGTGCCTATAGGGTTTCTGGGGCCAACGGCCTGACTTTC
TRBV19,TRBD1,TRBJ2-2,-,CASSTKTGTGTGELFF,TGTGCCAGTAGTACGAAAACCGGGACAGGCACCGGGGAGCTGTTTTTT
TRBV7-6,TRBD1,TRBJ2-1,-,CASSSSGQTYNEQFF,TGTGCCAGCAGCTCCTCGGGACAGACCTACAATGAGCAGTTCTTC
TRBV30,-,TRBJ1-3,-,CAWSSVSGNTIYF,TGTGCCTGGAGTTCAGTTTCTGGAAACACCATATATTTT
TRBV19,TRBD1,TRBJ2-5,once,CARLDRGETQYF,TGTGCCAGACTGGACAGGGGAGAGACCCAGTACTTC
TRBV18,TRBD1,TRBJ1-5,-,CASSLGQGDQPQHF,TGTGCCAGCTCACTGGGACAGGGTGATCAGCCCCAGCATTTT
TRBV7-9,-,TRBJ1-4,few,CASSWGGATNEKLFF,TGTGCCAGCAGCTGGGGCGGAGCAACTAATGAAAAACTGTTTTTT
TRBV15,-,TRBJ1-3,-,CATSRAREPGNTIYF,TGTGCCACCAGCAGAGCCAGGGAACCTGGAAACACCATATATTTT
TRBV5-5,-,TRBJ2-3,few,CASSQDRGGADTQYF,TGCGCCAGCAGCCAAGACCGAGGTGGCGCAGATACGCAGTATTTT
TRBV5-1,-,TRBJ2-6,-,CASSPTGLVSGANGLTF,TGCGCCAGCAGCCCTACAGGGTTGGTCTCTGGGGCCAACGGCCTGACTTTC
TRBV28,-,TRBJ1-1,once,CASSLLGNTEAFF,TGTGCCAGCAGTTTACTAGGGAACACTGAAGCTTTCTTT
TRBV7-9,TRBD1,TRBJ1-2,-,CASSQQGVHNYGYTF,TGTGCCAGCAGTCAGCAGGGGGTCCACAACTATGGCTACACCTTC
TRBV18,TRBD1,TRBJ1-2,once,CASSRPGQGFYGYTF,TGTGCCAGCTCACGACCGGGACAGGGTTTCTATGGCTACACCTTC
TRBV7-6,-,TRBJ1-1,-,CASSRQENTEAFF,TGTGCCAGCAGCCGACAGGAGAACACTGAAGCTTTCTTT
TRBV30,TRBD1,TRBJ2-7,-,CAWSRTGSSSYEQYF,TGTGCCTGGAGTCGGACAGGTTCCAGCTCCTACGAGCAGTACTTC
TRBV25-1,-,TRBJ1-1,-,CASSVSARNTEAFF,TGTGCCAGCAGTGTATCAGCGAGGAACACTGAAGCTTTCTTT
TRBV5-4,TRBD1,TRBJ1-3,many,CASRTTPDRGDMGNTIYF,TGTGCCAGCAGGACCACACCCGACAGGGGAGATATGGGAAACACCATATATTTT
TRBV27,TRBD1,TRBJ1-2,-,CASSGTDGYTF,TGTGCCAGCAGCGGGACAGATGGCTACACCTTC
TRBV6-5,TRBD2,TRBJ2-7,few,CASSPGLAGYNEQYF,TGTGCCAGCAGTCCCGGACTAGCGGGGTACAACGAGCAGTACTTC
TRBV7-8,-,TRBJ2-1,once,CASSPTRAGNYNEQFF,TGTGCCAGCAGCCCCACGCGGGCCGGAAACTACAATGAGCAGTTCTTC
TRBV5-4,TRBD2,TRBJ2-2,-,CASSLEASGATGELFF,TGTGCCAGCAGCTTGGAAGCTAGCGGGGCCACCGGGGAGCTGTTTTTT
TRBV10-1,TRBD2,TRBJ2-1,-,CASSLAGPGGEQFF,TGCGCCAGCAGTTTAGCGGGGCCCGGGGGAGAGCAGTTCTTC
TRBV12-2,-,TRBJ2-7,-,CASRSETGTSGRRSSYEQYF,TGTGCAAGTCGCTCGGAAACCGGGACTAGCGGGAGAAGGAGCTCCTACGAGCAGTACTTC
TRBV27,-,TRBJ2-3,few,CATRKVGRTTDTQYF,TGTGCCACGCGAAAGGTGGGGAGAACCACAGATACGCAGTATTTT
TRBV7-8,TRBD2,TRBJ2-7,-,CASSPPRTGRHSYEQYF,TGTGCCAGCAGCCCGCCCCGGACCGGGAGGCACTCCTACGAGCAGTACTTC